This T cell receptor beta chain was captured in a study of siplizumab effects on memory and regulatory T cells. Study-wide results and caveats: A major contribution to the alloresponse seemed to be made by naive T cells, which seemed more diverse than memory cells.

Comments on this clone: The antigen is undetermined.

The CDR3 covers 13 residues. With V trimmed by 6 bases and J by 6 bases, 1 base remained unmatched. Germline CDR1 ENHRY, CDR2 SYGVKD. Per individual sample, 100,000 or so TCR templates were assayed. This table comes from immunoSEQ multiplex PCR, and its TCRdb copy is limited to in-frame clones, with some not included. The sample yields 95,000 to 100,000 clones, 80% to 95% seen once. The sample was non-Treg CD4+ T cells sorted from blood. The chain links TRBV10-3 to TRBJ2-2, with 10 nucleotides matching TRBD1. The TCR sequence derives from a human donor in good health. CDR3 loop: CAIRGTGAGELFF. Written as DNA, the CDR3 is TGTGCCATCAGGGGGACAGGGGCCGGGGAGCTGTTTTTT.